These 12 T cell receptor beta chains came from one sample sequenced in a study of cytomegalovirus exposure and HLA in healthy donors. 13 Jbeta primers and 60 Vbeta primers were used for the PCR. The repertoire was sequenced with immunoSEQ multiplex PCR; TCRdb's copy has only in-frame clones and lacks some. Here the sample spans more than 85,000 clones, 75% being singletons. Source material: PBMCs. These receptors came from a male donor in good health and CMV-seropositive.

V and J are TRBV7-9 and TRBJ1-2; D not resolved. The CDR3 length is 13 residues. Germline loops: CDR1 SEHNR, CDR2 FQNEAQ (reference sequence). Deletions cut 3 bases from V and 6 bases from J, with 11 bases between. CDR3: CASSLGGFDGYTF. Written as DNA, the CDR3 is TGTGCCAGCAGCTTGGGAGGCTTTGATGGCTACACCTTC.

CDR3 DNA sequence: TGCAGCGTGGGTCGGACATTCAGGGGCACTGAAGCTTTCTTT. This encodes CSVGRTFRGTEAFF. This chain connects TRBV29-1 to TRBJ1-1; a weak D match, TRBD1 (6 bases). Trimming took off 6 bases at V and 4 bases at J, with 18 bases between the two ends. The CDR3 is 14 residues long. Germline CDR1 is SQVTM and CDR2 is ANQGSEA. Filled out from reference TRBV29-1 and TRBJ1-1, the complete variable domain reads SAVISQKPSRDICQRGTSLTIQCQVDSQVTMMFWYRQQPGQSLTLIATANQGSEATYESGFVIDKFPISRPNLTFSTLTVSNMSPEDSSIYLCSVGRTFRGTEAFFGQGTRLTVV.

V usage is TRBV4-3 and J usage is TRBJ2-7, with a possible D match to TRBD2 (6 bases). Germline-derived CDR1 and CDR2 are LGHNA and YSLEER. The V gene lost 0 bases and the J gene lost 2 bases, with 14 bases spanning the gap. The CDR3 spans 16 residues. The CDR3 loop reads CASSQDQGSGAYEQYF. DNA for the CDR3: TGCGCCAGCAGCCAAGATCAGGGTTCGGGGGCCTACGAGCAGTACTTC.

The table lists this clone with a count of one. The DNA for the CDR3 is TGTGCCAGCAGTGAATCCCCGAACTGGCCCCTCCACTTT. Protein: CASSESPNWPLHF. The chain carries TRBV25-1 and TRBJ1-6; unclear D gene. Germline loops: CDR1 MGHDK, CDR2 SYGVNS. V lost 1 base to trimming and J lost 13 bases, with 11 bases between them. The CDR3 has 13 residues.

The chain has TRBV6-1 and TRBJ2-7, with 7 bases aligning to TRBD1. Germline loops: CDR1 MNHNS, CDR2 SASEGT. Trimming at V came to 7 bases and at J to 10 bases, leaving 13 bases not matched to a gene. The CDR3 is 13 residues long. CDR3 residues: CASILQGDSGQYF. The CDR3 DNA reads TGTGCCAGCATCCTCCAGGGGGATTCGGGACAGTACTTC.

The CDR3 protein is CASRGSEAFF. The CDR3 nucleotides read TGTGCCAGTAGGGGGAGTGAAGCTTTCTTT. This rearrangement joins TRBV19 to TRBJ1-1; D call uncertain. Germline V gene data show CDR1 as LNHDA and CDR2 as SQIVND (reference sequence). CDR3 length equals 10 residues. Trimming removed 6 bases at V and 7 bases at J, with 6 bases between.

This clone was seen just once. The chain couples TRBV11-2 to TRBJ2-5; 11 nucleotides align to TRBD1. The CDR3 has 15 residues. Germline V gene lookup returns CDR1 SGHAT and CDR2 FQNNGV. Losses at the gene ends were 5 bases for V and 5 bases for J; bases not matched to a gene: 7. The CDR3 nucleotides are TGTGCCAGCAGCACCGGGACAGGGGGTAGGGAGACCCAGTACTTC. This gives the protein CASSTGTGGRETQYF.

The chain employs TRBV28 and TRBJ1-2; D is undetermined. The length of the CDR3 is 13 residues. Per germline, CDR1 MDHEN and CDR2 SYDVKM. Trimming stripped 1 base from V and 6 bases from J, with 9 bases between. CDR3: CASSLSAENGYTF. Here the CDR3 DNA reads TGTGCCAGCAGTTTATCGGCGGAGAATGGCTACACCTTC.

This chain joins TRBV19 and TRBJ2-2; D may be TRBD1 (6 bases). The ends were cut back, 5 bases at V and 1 base at J, with 11 bases in the middle. Germline assignment: CDR1 LNHDA and CDR2 SQIVND (reference sequence). CDR3 length: 15 amino acids. The chain's CDR3 is CASSGQGRNTGELFF. The CDR3 bases are TGTGCCAGTAGTGGGCAGGGGCGGAACACCGGGGAGCTGTTTTTT. The entire variable domain, with the rest obtained from reference TRBV19 and TRBJ2-2, is as follows: DGGITQSPKYLFRKEGQNVTLSCEQNLNHDAMYWYRQDPGQGLRLIYYSQIVNDFQKGDIAEGYSVSREKKESFPLTVTSAQKNPTAFYLCASSGQGRNTGELFFGEGSRLTVL.

In this sample, this clone turned up once. This sequence joins TRBV7-9 and TRBJ2-5, with TRBD1 identical over 12 bases. Germline trimming cut 1 base from V and 0 bases from J; bases unmatched to any gene: 6. This CDR3 has 18 residues. Looked up from germline, CDR1 is SEHNR and CDR2 is FQNEAQ (reference sequence). The CDR3 spells CASSLGDRGHQYQETQYF. In nucleotides, the CDR3 is TGTGCCAGCAGCTTAGGGGACAGGGGGCACCAGTACCAAGAGACCCAGTACTTC. The complete variable domain, with remaining parts taken from reference TRBV7-9 and TRBJ2-5, reads DTGVSQNPRHKITKRGQNVTFRCDPISEHNRLYWYRQTLGQGPEFLTYFQNEAQLEKSRLLSDRFSAERPKGSFSTLEIQRTEQGDSAMYLCASSLGDRGHQYQETQYFGPGTRLLVL.

The chain joins TRBV27 to TRBJ2-5, with D perhaps TRBD2 (7 bases). Germline V gene lookup returns CDR1 MNHEY and CDR2 SMNVEV (reference sequence). The CDR3 sequence is 14 residues long. V lost 4 bases and J 5 bases, leaving 14 bases between the germline ends. CDR3 DNA: TGTGCCAGCAGTTCCCGGGGGGCCGGGGAGACCCAGTACTTC. As protein: CASSSRGAGETQYF.

CDR3 in DNA: TGTGCCAGCAGTGCCGGGACTATGGGAACTTACGAGCAGTACTTC. Its protein product is CASSAGTMGTYEQYF. This sequence joins TRBV5-4 and TRBJ2-7, with 7 bases that match TRBD2. This CDR3 is built from 15 residues. CDR1 SGHNT and CDR2 YYREEE come from the germline V gene (reference sequence). J gave up 4 bases and V 5 bases, and 12 bases lay outside the gene matches.